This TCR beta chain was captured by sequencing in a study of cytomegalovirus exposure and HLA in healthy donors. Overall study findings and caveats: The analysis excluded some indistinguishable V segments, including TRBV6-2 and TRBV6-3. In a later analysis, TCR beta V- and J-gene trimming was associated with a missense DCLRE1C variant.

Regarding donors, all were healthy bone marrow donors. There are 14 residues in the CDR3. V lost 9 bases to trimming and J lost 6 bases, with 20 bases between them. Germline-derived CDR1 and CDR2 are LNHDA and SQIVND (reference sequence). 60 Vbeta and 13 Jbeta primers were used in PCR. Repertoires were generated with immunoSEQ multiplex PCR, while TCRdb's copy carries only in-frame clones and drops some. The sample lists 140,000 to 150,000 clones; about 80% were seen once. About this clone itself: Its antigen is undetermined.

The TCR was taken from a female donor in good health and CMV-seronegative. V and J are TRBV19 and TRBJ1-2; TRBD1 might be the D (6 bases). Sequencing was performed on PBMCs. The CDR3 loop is CASTARGGRDGYTF. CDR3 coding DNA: TGTGCCAGCACCGCTCGGGGGGGCAGGGATGGCTACACCTTC.